The 5 T cell receptor beta chains given below trace back to one sample, sequenced in a study of post-analysis software for immune sequencing data. Built from TCR beta cDNA, the libraries had unique molecular identifiers in them. MiXCR, applied by TCRdb to the PCR reads, yields one record per CDR3 protein. Of some 700,000 distinct CDR3 sequences listed, about 60% were seen once; the top ten hold around 10%. Points from the study as a whole: Four or five TRBV segments were more frequent in patients than controls; TRBV5-6, TRBV5-1 and TRBV20-1 belonged to this group.

These receptors' targets are unknown. The specimen was blood. The receptors were gathered from a girl aged 2-10 years with multiple sclerosis.

This sequence joins TRBV11-3 and TRBJ2-1; TRBD2 matches 12 bases. Germline V gene lookup returns CDR1 SGHNT and CDR2 YENEEA. CDR3 length: 17 amino acids. V lost 3 bases to trimming and J lost 7 bases; unmatched junction nucleotides: 10. The chain's CDR3 is CASSFRLAGAYGNEQFF. CDR3 DNA sequence: TGTGCCAGCAGCTTTCGACTAGCGGGGGCCTACGGGAATGAGCAGTTCTTC.

This sequence joins TRBV11-2 and TRBJ2-3; D is uncertain. The V gene lost 4 bases and the J gene lost 1 base, with 9 bases spanning the gap. Per the germline V gene, CDR1 is SGHAT and CDR2 is FQNNGV. This CDR3 has 14 amino acids. Written as DNA, the CDR3 is TGTGCCAGCAGCTCCCTGACGGGCACAGATACGCAGTATTTT. It specifies CASSSLTGTDTQYF.

This rearrangement joins TRBV27 to TRBJ2-5; D uncertain. The CDR3 is 12 residues long. The V gene's germline CDR1 is MNHEY and CDR2 SMNVEV (reference sequence). V gave up 3 bases and J gave up 3 bases, with 5 bases separating them. DNA of the CDR3: TGTGCCAGCAGTTTTTTGGAAGAGACCCAGTACTTC. Its translation: CASSFLEETQYF.

Details on this clonotype: At one end, the junction sequence differs from germline, possibly due to a read error. The chain joins TRBV4-2 to TRBJ2-3, with TRBD2 matching 11 bases. Germline values: CDR1 LGHNA, CDR2 YNFKEQ. There are 16 residues in the CDR3. The DNA for the CDR3 is TGTGCCAGCAGCCTAGCGGGAGGGAAGGGCACAGATACACAGTATTTT. Its translation: CASSLAGGKGTDTQYF.

This chain connects TRBV10-3 to TRBJ1-2; D is perhaps TRBD1 (6 bases). This CDR3 is 15 amino acids long. Trimming cost V 0 bases and J 0 bases, with 8 bases left between them. The germline V gene encodes CDR1 ENHRY and CDR2 SYGVKD. The CDR3 sequence: CAISESRDTNYGYTF. The CDR3 DNA sequence: TGTGCCATCAGTGAGTCCCGGGACACTAACTATGGCTACACCTTC.